This T cell receptor beta chain emerged from a study of blood T cell repertoires in COVID-19. For the study at large: The study drew acute and convalescent COVID-19 samples from the United States, Italy and Spain. PBMCs, B-cell-depleted T cells, or T cells provided the cDNA or gDNA that made up the material.

The CDR3 is made up of 15 amino acids. Germline-derived CDR1 and CDR2 are MNHNS and SASEGT. With 3 bases removed from V and 1 base from J, the gap between germline ends came to 12 bases. In the source study's methods: Estimation of nucleated cell counts was performed using reference gene primer amplification. TCRdb's copy holds only in-frame clones and misses some; the assay was immunoSEQ multiplex PCR. The V and J calls and the clone size are those of that table, but D and trimming were determined from the DNA. The table records about 480,000 clones, 88% of them present only once. Seattle researchers signed up patients amid active infection and tracked them longitudinally.

The sequencing input was peripheral blood. This clonotype was sampled from a woman in her forties or fifties with COVID-19, enrolled during active disease. The chain uses TRBV6-1 and TRBJ1-1, with D tentatively TRBD1 (6 bases). CDR3 sequence reads: CASSDPRGGNTEAFF. Written as DNA, the CDR3 is TGTGCCAGCAGTGACCCCAGGGGCGGGAACACTGAAGCTTTCTTT.